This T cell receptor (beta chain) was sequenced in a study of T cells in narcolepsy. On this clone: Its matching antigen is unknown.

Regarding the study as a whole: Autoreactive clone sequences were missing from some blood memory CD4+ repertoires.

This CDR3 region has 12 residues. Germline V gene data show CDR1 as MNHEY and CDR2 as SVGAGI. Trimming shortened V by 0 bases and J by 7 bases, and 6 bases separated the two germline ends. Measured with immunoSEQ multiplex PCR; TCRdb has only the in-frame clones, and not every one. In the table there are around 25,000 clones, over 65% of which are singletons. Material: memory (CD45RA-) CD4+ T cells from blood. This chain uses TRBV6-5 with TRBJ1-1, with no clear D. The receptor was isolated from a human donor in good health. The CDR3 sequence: CASSYSEGEAFF. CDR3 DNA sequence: TGTGCCAGCAGTTACTCAGAGGGTGAAGCTTTCTTT.